This is a list of T cell receptor beta chains from one sample in a study of Graves' ophthalmopathy and Graves' hyperthyroidism. Each CDR3 protein is one row after TCRdb ran MiXCR on the multiplex PCR reads. In the table there are 200,000 to 300,000 distinct CDR3 sequences, around 50% of which are singletons. The sample taken for sequencing was peripheral blood. These receptor sequences come from an adult man with Graves' ophthalmopathy. CDR3s include the opening cysteine and the closing phenylalanine or tryptophan. The D gene is left open where the match is weak. Rows give clone size only sometimes, using once, few, many, or a class for an expanded clone.

>TRBJ1-5|NA|few|TRBV5-1
CASSLELGRQPQHF
TGCGCCAGCAGCTTGGAATTGGGAAGACAGCCCCAGCATTTT
>TRBJ2-5|TRBD1|NA|TRBV12-3/TRBV12-4
CASSGGQGLAGETQYF
TGTGCCAGCAGTGGGGGACAGGGGCTAGCAGGGGAGACCCAGTACTTC
>TRBJ2-7|TRBD2|few|TRBV7-2
CASSLTSGGVGGYEQYF
TGTGCCAGCAGCTTAACTAGCGGGGGGGTAGGAGGCTACGAGCAGTACTTC
>TRBJ1-5|NA|few|TRBV24-1
CATSDAGDSGQPQHF
TGTGCCACCAGTGATGCAGGGGACTCGGGTCAGCCCCAGCATTTT
>TRBJ2-5|NA|NA|TRBV6-5
CASYGGRETQYF
TGTGCCAGCTACGGAGGGAGAGAGACCCAGTACTTC
>TRBJ1-1|NA|NA|TRBV13
CASSHPFGGLNTEAFF
TGTGCCAGCAGCCACCCCTTTGGAGGTCTGAACACTGAAGCTTTCTTT
>TRBJ1-3|NA|few|TRBV7-9
CASSLTGTRNTIYF
TGTGCCAGCAGCTTAACGGGTACCAGAAACACCATATATTTT
>TRBJ2-7|TRBD2|NA|TRBV29-1
CSASGPRGEQYF
TGCAGCGCCTCCGGTCCGCGGGGGGAGCAGTACTTC
>TRBJ2-3|NA|NA|TRBV10-3
CAISESPSPGADTQYF
TGTGCCATCAGTGAGTCTCCCAGTCCGGGCGCAGATACGCAGTATTTT
>TRBJ1-1|TRBD1|NA|TRBV9
CASSARGVTGGREAFF
TGTGCCAGCAGCGCTCGGGGTGTAACAGGGGGCAGGGAAGCTTTCTTT
>TRBJ2-7|TRBD2|NA|TRBV18
CASSPTASGGYEQYF
TGTGCCAGCTCCCCCACGGCTAGCGGGGGCTACGAGCAGTACTTC
>TRBJ2-6|NA|NA|TRBV3-1
CASSQGVNGANVLTF
TGTGCCAGCAGCCAAGGGGTAAATGGGGCCAACGTCCTGACTTTC
>TRBJ1-5|NA|few|TRBV19
CASMGGHSNQPQHF
TGTGCCAGTATGGGGGGCCATAGCAATCAGCCCCAGCATTTT
>TRBJ1-1|TRBD1|NA|TRBV6-4
CASRPTGGTWYTEAFF
TGTGCCAGCAGGCCTACAGGGGGAACTTGGTACACTGAAGCTTTCTTT
>TRBJ2-7|TRBD1|NA|TRBV7-2
CASSFGDRGEQYF
TGTGCCAGCAGCTTCGGAGACAGGGGCGAGCAGTACTTC
>TRBJ2-7|TRBD2|few|TRBV19
CASATSVGSYEQYF
TGTGCCAGTGCGACTAGCGTTGGCTCCTACGAGCAGTACTTC
>TRBJ2-2|TRBD2|NA|TRBV7-8
CASRWEGGEGLTGELFF
TGTGCCAGTCGGTGGGAGGGAGGTGAGGGACTCACCGGGGAGCTGTTTTTT
>TRBJ2-7|NA|NA|TRBV12-3/TRBV12-4
CASSLALGRGGGPLEQYF
TGTGCCAGCAGTTTAGCCCTGGGGAGAGGCGGGGGCCCTCTCGAGCAGTACTTC
>TRBJ1-1|NA|NA|TRBV5-8
CASSPAVFLGVWTEAFF
TGTGCCAGCAGCCCTGCGGTTTTCCTAGGGGTGTGGACTGAAGCTTTCTTT
>TRBJ1-5|TRBD1|many|TRBV10-1
CASSKQGNQPQHF
TGCGCCAGCAGTAAACAGGGGAATCAGCCCCAGCATTTT
>TRBJ2-5|TRBD1|NA|TRBV24-1
CATSPQGNQPQYF
TGTGCCACCAGTCCACAGGGGAATCAGCCCCAGTACTTC
>TRBJ1-2|NA|few|TRBV10-2
CASSDQGTRDGYTF
TGCGCCAGCAGTGACCAGGGGACAAGAGACGGCTACACCTTC
>TRBJ2-7|TRBD1|NA|TRBV7-3
CASSTRQGAVDEQYF
TGTGCCAGCAGCACCCGACAGGGGGCCGTTGACGAGCAGTACTTC
>TRBJ2-7|NA|NA|TRBV20-1
CSASNTFSYEQYF
TGCAGTGCTAGTAATACATTCTCCTACGAGCAGTACTTC
>TRBJ2-7|NA|NA|TRBV7-9
CASSALPGVSYEQYF
TGTGCCAGCAGCGCACTTCCGGGAGTCTCCTACGAGCAGTACTTC
>TRBJ2-7|NA|NA|TRBV7-2
CASSLIGGVSSYEQYF
TGTGCCAGCAGCTTGATCGGGGGTGTCAGCTCCTACGAGCAGTACTTC
>TRBJ2-2|TRBD2|few|TRBV2
CASTRSSGRGNTGELFF
TGTGCCAGCACCAGATCTAGCGGGAGAGGAAACACCGGGGAGCTGTTTTTT
>TRBJ2-7|TRBD1|NA|TRBV19
CASTRQGDPYEQYF
TGTGCCAGTACACGACAGGGGGATCCCTACGAGCAGTACTTC